Sequencing of this T cell receptor beta chain was carried out in a study of shared T cell receptors in the human thymus. Method: immunoSEQ multiplex PCR; TCRdb's copy keeps in-frame clones and lacks some. The table records 600,000 to 900,000 clones, over 75% of them present only once. CDR1 GTSNPN and CDR2 SVGIG come from the germline V gene (reference sequence). Germline trimming cut 7 bases from V and 4 bases from J; bases unmatched to any gene: 11. The CDR3 is made up of 14 amino acids. Separately, the same data were catalogued under a study of human thymus T cells. That paper states: Donor material was obtained from healthy Finnish infants undergoing corrective surgery for congenital heart defects. From resections taken during corrective heart surgery, the thymus tissue was obtained. Thymic and blood repertoires showed apparently biased V and J gene usage. Highly overlapping thymic repertoires among unrelated individuals were reported in related research.

The sequencing sample was made of thymocytes. The chain joins TRBV30 to TRBJ2-3; 7 nucleotides agree with TRBD1. This receptor was taken from a girl under three years old with a congenital heart defect. In DNA form, the CDR3 reads TGTGCCTTCCAGGGCAGGGGGTTCTCAGATACGCAGTATTTT. Protein sequence: CAFQGRGFSDTQYF.